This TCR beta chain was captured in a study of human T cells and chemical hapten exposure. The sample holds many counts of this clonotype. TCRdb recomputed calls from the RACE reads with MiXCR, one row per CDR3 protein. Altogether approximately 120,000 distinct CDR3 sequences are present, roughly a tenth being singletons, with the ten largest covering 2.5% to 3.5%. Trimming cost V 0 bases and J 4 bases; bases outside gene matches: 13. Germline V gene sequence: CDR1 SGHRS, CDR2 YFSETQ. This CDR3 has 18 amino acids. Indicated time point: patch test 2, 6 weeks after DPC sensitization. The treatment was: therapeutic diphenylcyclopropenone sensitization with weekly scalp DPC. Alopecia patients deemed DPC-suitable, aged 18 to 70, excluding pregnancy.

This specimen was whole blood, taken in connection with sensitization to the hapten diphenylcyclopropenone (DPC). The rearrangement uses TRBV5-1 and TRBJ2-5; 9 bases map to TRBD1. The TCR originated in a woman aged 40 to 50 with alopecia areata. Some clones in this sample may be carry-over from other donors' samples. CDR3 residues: CASSLALIGTGIGETQYF. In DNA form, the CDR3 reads TGCGCCAGCAGCTTGGCCCTTATAGGGACAGGGATTGGAGAGACCCAGTACTTC.